This T cell receptor (beta chain) came from a study of OX40 agonist ivuxolimab in advanced cancers. Regarding the study in general: Ivuxolimab was an agonistic, fully human IgG2 monoclonal antibody directed against OX40 (CD134), a costimulatory receptor. Intravenous ivuxolimab was administered to patients every 2 weeks at six dose levels: 0.01, 0.1, 0.3, 1.5, 3 and 10 mg/kg. Of the 50 to 55 dose-escalation patients, hepatocellular carcinoma was present in about 20, melanoma in roughly 15, renal cell carcinoma in 9 and head and neck cancer in 9. The dose-escalation cohort was over 70% male with a mean age of about 54 years, ranging from roughly 20 to 80. Prior anti-PD-1, anti-PD-L1 or anti-CTLA-4 therapy was permitted, and less than 45% of dose-escalation patients had received checkpoint inhibitors. Partial responses occurred in three dose-escalation patients, of whom one had hepatocellular carcinoma and two had cutaneous melanoma. Peripheral TCRbeta sequencing was intended to test whether TCR sequence diversity was altered and clonal T-cell expansion was caused by ivuxolimab. The paper describes the monotherapy dose-escalation part (N ≈ 51 patients) of the phase I trial of ivuxolimab. What the authors observed across the whole study: Low levels of normalized T-cell clonal expansion were also seen in some nonresponding patients. Antigen specificity was not determined for the clonally expanded peripheral T cells. After ivuxolimab, more expanded clones were found on average in CD8+ T cells than in CD4+ T cells. In the 0.1-3.0 mg/kg groups, partial responders were among the patients with the lowest normalized peripheral clonal expansion, particularly in CD8+ T cells. At doses from 0.1 to 3.0 mg/kg, clonal expansion was seen in both CD4+ and CD8+ blood T cells between baseline and week 6.

From the cysteine through the phenylalanine, the CDR3 covers 11 amino acids. The read is trimmed to its CDR3 DNA, 33 bases read in frame from base 1. Via the germline V gene (reference sequence), CDR1 is DFQATT and CDR2 SNEGSKA. The V and J ends are trimmed by 6 bases and 3 bases, leaving 6 bases between them. Concerning this clone itself: Which antigen it targets is not known. No per-base quality is available; no much larger clone lies one base away.

To sequence the TCRbeta CDR3 region, genomic DNA was isolated from the sorted cells. The immunoSEQ Assay was used for sequencing of TCRbeta CDR3 regions. Held by TCRdb, this immuneACCESS table contains in-frame sequences only and omits some clones. Under half of the omission traces to an unresolved V gene where checked; the cause of the rest is unknown. In this sample the table shows tens of thousands of clones, about 94% of which occur a single time. The top ten clonotypes cover around 10% of the sample. The trial excluded patients who had a history of autoimmune disease or were on systemic immunosuppression. Peripheral blood for TCR sequencing was collected from all dose cohorts at baseline, on cycle 4 day 1, and on cycle 7 day 1. Samples came from an open-label, multicenter, first-in-human phase I dose-escalation trial of ivuxolimab. Adults with locally advanced or metastatic melanoma, renal cell, hepatocellular, or head and neck squamous cell carcinoma were enrolled in the trial. Before TCR sequencing, CD4+ T cells and CD8+ T cells were sorted from peripheral blood as separate populations.

The receptor comes from an adult with an advanced solid tumor such as melanoma, head and neck, liver or kidney cancer. The source material was CD4+ or CD8+ T cells sorted from blood, sampled in a trial of the OX40 agonist ivuxolimab. The chain joins TRBV20-1 to TRBJ1-3; the D gene lacks a confident call. The DNA is TGCAGTGCCCCGGATGGAAACACCATATATTTT. It translates to CSAPDGNTIYF.